This TCR beta chain was sequenced during a study of read filtering for tumor transcriptome and immune sequencing. Background on the study: Patients were about 17 male and approximately 15 female, mean age 65.9 years, range roughly 47 to 85. 8 patients were R-ISS I, 16 were R-ISS II, six or seven were R-ISS III.

At least ten counts were recorded for this clonotype. The antigen remains undetermined. From 350 to 500 ng of RNA, a library with molecular barcoded alpha/delta and beta/gamma adaptors was made. Using its own MiXCR run on the reads, TCRdb lists one record per CDR3 protein. The table has 20,000 to 30,000 distinct CDR3 sequences, about 20% seen once. The junction had 5 bases not matched to a gene; V was cut back by 3 bases and J by 4 bases. CDR3 length equals 16 residues. Germline CDR1 and CDR2: LGHDT and YNNKEL (reference sequence). Study-wide results and limits: The CD138-negative fraction was mixed bone marrow immune cells, not pure T cells.

The specimen sequenced was a population of CD138-negative cells sorted from bone marrow. V and J are TRBV3-1 and TRBJ2-2; 10 bases line up with TRBD1. This receptor was taken from a donor over 35 with multiple myeloma. The CDR3 region has the DNA TGTGCCAGCAGCCAGTCGGGACAGGGGTTCACCGGGGAGCTGTTTTTT. Translation: CASSQSGQGFTGELFF.